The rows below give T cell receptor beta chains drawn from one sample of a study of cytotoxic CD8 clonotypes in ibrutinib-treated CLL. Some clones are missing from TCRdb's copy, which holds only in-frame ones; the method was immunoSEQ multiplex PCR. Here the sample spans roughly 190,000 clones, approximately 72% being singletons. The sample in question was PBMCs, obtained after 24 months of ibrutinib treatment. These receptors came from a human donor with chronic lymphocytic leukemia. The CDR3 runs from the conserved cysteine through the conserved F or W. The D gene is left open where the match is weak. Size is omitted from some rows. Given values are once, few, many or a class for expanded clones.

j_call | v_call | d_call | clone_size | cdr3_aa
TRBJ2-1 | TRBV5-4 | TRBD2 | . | CASTRGLDWGEQFF
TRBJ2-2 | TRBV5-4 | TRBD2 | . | CASSLERGGYTGELFF
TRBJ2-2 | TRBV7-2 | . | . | CASSLGATRAELFF
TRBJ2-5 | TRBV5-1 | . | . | CASSLALVQETQYF
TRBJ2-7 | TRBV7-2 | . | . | CASSFPAGTGAYEQYF
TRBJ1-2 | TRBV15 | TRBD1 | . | CATSNLAGTGVYGYTF
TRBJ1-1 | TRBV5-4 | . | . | CASSLSGRSEAFF
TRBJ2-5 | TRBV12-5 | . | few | CASGFTGQETQYF
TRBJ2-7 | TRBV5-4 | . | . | CASSLTTSYEQYF
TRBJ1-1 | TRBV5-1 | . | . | CASISNSGLRGTEAFF
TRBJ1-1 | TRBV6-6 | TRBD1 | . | CASSVPDRATEAFF
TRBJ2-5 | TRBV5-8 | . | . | CASSLFISSKTQYF
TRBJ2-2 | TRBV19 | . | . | CASKGPTNTGELFF
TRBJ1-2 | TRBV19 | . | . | CASSMLGLYGYTF
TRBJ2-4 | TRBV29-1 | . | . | CSGSGPNIQYF
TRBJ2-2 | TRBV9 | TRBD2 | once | CASSVSASGTGELFF
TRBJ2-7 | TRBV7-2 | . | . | CASSPVVSEQYF
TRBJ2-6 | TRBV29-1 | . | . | CSVSQGSGANVLTF
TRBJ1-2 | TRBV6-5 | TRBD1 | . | CASSWILGTANYGYTF
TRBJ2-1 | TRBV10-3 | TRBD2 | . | CAISEIAGGRNEQFF
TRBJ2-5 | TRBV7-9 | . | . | CASSLWLAEETQYF
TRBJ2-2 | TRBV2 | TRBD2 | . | CASRLAGGPGELFF
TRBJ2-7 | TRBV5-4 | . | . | CASSLVVGISYEQYF
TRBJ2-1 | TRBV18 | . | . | CASSPQFRTDEQFF
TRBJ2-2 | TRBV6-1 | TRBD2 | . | CASSREGGATGELFF
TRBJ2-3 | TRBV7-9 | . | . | CASSLFRGGTDTQYF
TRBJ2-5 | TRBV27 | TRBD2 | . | CASSPRWITGLAGLETQYF
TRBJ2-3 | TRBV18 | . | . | CASSPTTTGWDADTQYF
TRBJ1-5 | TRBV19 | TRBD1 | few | CASSGTGVLHQPQHF
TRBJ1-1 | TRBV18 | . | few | CASSPPTGTMNTEAFF
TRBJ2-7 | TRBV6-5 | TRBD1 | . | CASSYDRAFEQYF
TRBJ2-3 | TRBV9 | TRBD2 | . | CASSVAAGGNTDTQYF
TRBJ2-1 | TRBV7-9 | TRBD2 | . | CASSHPGLVHEQFF
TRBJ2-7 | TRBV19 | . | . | CASSLAGGSEQYF
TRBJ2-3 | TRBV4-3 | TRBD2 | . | CASSQGQLAGSGLYF
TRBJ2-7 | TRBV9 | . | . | CASSVAQGGEQYF
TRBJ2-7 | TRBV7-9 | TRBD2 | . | CASSLTLTSGSYEQYF
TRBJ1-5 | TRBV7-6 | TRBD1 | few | CASSTQGGDQPQHF
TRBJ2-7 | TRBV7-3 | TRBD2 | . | CASSLMSGSPHEQYF
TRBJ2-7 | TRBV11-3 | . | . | CASSLAGDPYEQYF
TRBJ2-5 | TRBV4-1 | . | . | CASTTLGYKSQETQYF
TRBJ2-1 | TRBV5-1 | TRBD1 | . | CASNIGRPGTGGYNEQFF
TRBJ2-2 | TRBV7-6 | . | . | CASSRRGGELFF
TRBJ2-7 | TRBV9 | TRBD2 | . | CASSGGAAGGFSYEQYF
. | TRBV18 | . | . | CASSPTPREAYEQYF